The rows below give T cell receptor beta chains drawn from one sample of a study of blood T cells in healthy people across ages. Using its own MiXCR run on the 5' RACE reads, TCRdb lists one record per CDR3 protein. The table lists 750,000 to 850,000 distinct CDR3 sequences, roughly 25% of them singletons. This same sample was also part of a study on T cells of mothers and their children.

The sample was blood. These receptors were taken from a boy aged 5-17 years in good health. The CDR3 runs from the conserved cysteine through the conserved F or W. The order of the fields is V gene, clone size, J gene, D gene, CDR3 protein, CDR3 DNA. The D gene is left open where the match is weak. A clone size is listed for some rows: how often the clone was seen (once, few, many), or a class if it is expanded.

V gene: TRBV4-3; clone size: .; J gene: TRBJ2-1; D gene: TRBD2; CDR3 protein: CASSQGAGGYYNEQFF; CDR3 DNA: TGCGCCAGCAGCCAAGGAGCGGGGGGCTACTACAATGAGCAGTTCTTC
V gene: TRBV18; clone size: few; J gene: TRBJ2-1; D gene: .; CDR3 protein: CASSPDRIDYNEQFF; CDR3 DNA: TGTGCCAGCTCGCCCGACAGGATCGACTACAATGAGCAGTTCTTC
V gene: TRBV27; clone size: .; J gene: TRBJ1-4; D gene: .; CDR3 protein: CASSLSVRLVGLTNEKLFF; CDR3 DNA: TGTGCCAGCAGTTTATCCGTTCGGTTGGTCGGACTAACTAATGAAAAACTGTTTTTT
V gene: TRBV29-1; clone size: .; J gene: TRBJ2-7; D gene: .; CDR3 protein: CSVETTGTTYEQYF; CDR3 DNA: TGCAGCGTTGAAACGACGGGAACCACCTACGAGCAGTACTTC
V gene: TRBV28; clone size: few; J gene: TRBJ1-5; D gene: TRBD1; CDR3 protein: CASSSPDRAGNQPQHF; CDR3 DNA: TGTGCCAGCAGTTCACCGGACAGGGCGGGCAATCAGCCCCAGCATTTT
V gene: TRBV6-2/TRBV6-3; clone size: once; J gene: TRBJ2-3; D gene: TRBD2; CDR3 protein: CASISLAGAWDTQYF; CDR3 DNA: TGTGCCAGCATCTCACTAGCGGGAGCATGGGATACGCAGTATTTT
V gene: TRBV6-6; clone size: few; J gene: TRBJ1-1; D gene: .; CDR3 protein: CASSRRGGMAEAFF; CDR3 DNA: TGTGCCAGCAGTAGACGGGGGGGGATGGCTGAAGCTTTCTTT
V gene: TRBV21-1; clone size: .; J gene: TRBJ2-2; D gene: .; CDR3 protein: CADTGELFF; CDR3 DNA: TGTGCCGACACCGGGGAGCTGTTTTTT
V gene: TRBV15; clone size: few; J gene: TRBJ2-1; D gene: .; CDR3 protein: CATSRERVQGEQFF; CDR3 DNA: TGTGCCACCAGCAGGGAGAGAGTCCAAGGGGAGCAGTTCTTC
V gene: TRBV28; clone size: .; J gene: TRBJ1-4; D gene: .; CDR3 protein: CASSFPRGGAEKLFF; CDR3 DNA: TGTGCCAGCAGTTTTCCCCGGGGGGGGGCTGAAAAACTGTTTTTT